The present entry profiles one TCR beta chain with its context. Its antigen remains unidentified. The treatment is: about 20 received Ad26.COV2.S at low or high dose, single or two shots; roughly 5 received placebo; per-sample allocation not given. All samples were drawn on day 63, counting from the first vaccine or placebo injection. This person who donated was an adult of 18-55 years in Boston. V gave up 8 bases and J gave up 6 bases; unmatched junction bases: 6. Germline V lookup: CDR1 MNHEY, CDR2 SVGAGI. The CDR3 totals 13 residues. These data originate in a study of Ad26.COV2.S vaccination and SARS-CoV-2 variants. Study-wide context: Each vaccinee took Ad26.COV2.S intramuscularly, once or twice 56 days apart. Study conclusions and caveats: While placebo recipients had lower spike-specific TCR breadth, vaccine recipients had more.

Assay used: immunoSEQ multiplex PCR; TCRdb lists only in-frame clones, some missing. The table has around 300,000 clones, 90% seen once; the top ten hold around 5.5%. This specimen was peripheral blood, taken in a trial of Ad26.COV2.S vaccine versus placebo. J is TRBJ2-1 and V is TRBV6-5; TRBD1 matches 8 bases. The sequence was obtained from a person between 18 and 65 years old who received the Ad26.COV2.S COVID-19 vaccine or a placebo. In DNA, the CDR3 is TGTGCCAGCCGGGACAGGATCGGCAATGAGCAGTTCTTC. This translates into CASRDRIGNEQFF.